The present T cell receptor beta chain was sequenced within a study of CD8 T cells in ankylosing spondylitis. From the 5' RACE reads, TCRdb called clonotypes with MiXCR, one entry per CDR3 protein. This table holds tens of thousands of distinct CDR3 sequences, less than 4% found once. This clonotype occurred many times. This CDR3 is built from 16 residues. The ends lost 0 bases at V and 7 bases at J; junction bases unmatched: 7. Germline loops: CDR1 SGDLS, CDR2 YYNGEE. The J gene is TRBJ2-1, the V gene TRBV9, with TRBD2 identical over 10 bases. The source of this sequence is a male donor with ankylosing spondylitis or in good health (not recorded which). Material: blood, either unsorted or a sorted T cell fraction (not recorded which). The CDR3 spells CASSVGGLAGANEQFF. CDR3 coding DNA: TGTGCCAGCAGCGTAGGTGGTCTAGCGGGAGCAAATGAGCAGTTCTTC.